This is a list of T cell receptor beta chains from one sample in a study of shared clonotypes between healthy human individuals. The data were produced by immunoSEQ multiplex PCR, yet TCRdb's version contains in-frame clones alone and is incomplete. The table records 550,000 to 600,000 clones, roughly 98% of them present only once. What was sequenced was naive CD8+ T cells sorted from blood. The receptors stem from a man aged 30-40 years in good health. CDR3s include the opening cysteine and the closing phenylalanine or tryptophan. A D gene is named only where the DNA matches it firmly. Rows may omit the clone size; those that give it use once, few, many or a size class.

v_call: TRBV4-2; clone_size: -; j_call: TRBJ2-1; d_call: -; cdr3_nt: TGTGCCAGCAGCCAAGAGAGGGGACGGCGCGCGCAGTTCTTC; cdr3_aa: CASSQERGRRAQFF
v_call: TRBV5-1; clone_size: -; j_call: TRBJ2-3; d_call: TRBD2; cdr3_nt: TGCGCCAGCAGCTTGGCCGAATCGGGAGGACCCACAGATACGCAGTATTTT; cdr3_aa: CASSLAESGGPTDTQYF
v_call: TRBV9; clone_size: -; j_call: TRBJ2-1; d_call: -; cdr3_nt: TGTGCCAGCAGCGTAGCTGGGGGAATTGAGCAGTTCTTC; cdr3_aa: CASSVAGGIEQFF
v_call: TRBV28; clone_size: -; j_call: TRBJ1-5; d_call: -; cdr3_nt: TGTGCCAGCACCCGAGGGGGTTACAGCAATCAGCCCCAGCATTTT; cdr3_aa: CASTRGGYSNQPQHF
v_call: TRBV9; clone_size: -; j_call: TRBJ2-7; d_call: TRBD1; cdr3_nt: TGTGCCAGCAGCGTAGACAGGGACAGGGAAGTCTCCTACGAGCAGTACTTC; cdr3_aa: CASSVDRDREVSYEQYF
v_call: TRBV29-1; clone_size: -; j_call: TRBJ2-1; d_call: TRBD1; cdr3_nt: TGCAGCGCCCAACCGCCCGGGACAGGGAACGATGAGCAGTTCTTC; cdr3_aa: CSAQPPGTGNDEQFF
v_call: TRBV27; clone_size: -; j_call: TRBJ2-6; d_call: -; cdr3_nt: TGTGCCAGCCGGTCTTCGGCCAACGTCCTGACTTTC; cdr3_aa: CASRSSANVLTF
v_call: TRBV4-3; clone_size: -; j_call: TRBJ2-3; d_call: TRBD2; cdr3_nt: TGCGCCAGCAGCCAGAATGCTAGGTCTAGCGGGAAAACAGATACGCAGTATTTT; cdr3_aa: CASSQNARSSGKTDTQYF
v_call: TRBV5-1; clone_size: -; j_call: TRBJ2-3; d_call: -; cdr3_nt: TGCGCCAGCAGCCACCCTAAGGGCTGGGGACGGGATACGCAGTATTTT; cdr3_aa: CASSHPKGWGRDTQYF
v_call: TRBV7-9; clone_size: -; j_call: TRBJ1-2; d_call: TRBD1; cdr3_nt: TGTGCCAGCAGCTTAGGTACAGGGGGCTACTATGGCTACACCTTC; cdr3_aa: CASSLGTGGYYGYTF
v_call: TRBV7-9; clone_size: -; j_call: TRBJ2-5; d_call: -; cdr3_nt: TGTGCCAGCAGCCAGTGGGGGCTACAAGAGACCCAGTACTTC; cdr3_aa: CASSQWGLQETQYF
v_call: TRBV7-3; clone_size: -; j_call: TRBJ2-3; d_call: TRBD1; cdr3_nt: TGTGCCAGCAGCTTAGGGACAGCCCCTAGCACAGATACGCAGTATTTT; cdr3_aa: CASSLGTAPSTDTQYF
v_call: TRBV7-6; clone_size: -; j_call: TRBJ2-1; d_call: TRBD1; cdr3_nt: TGTGCCAGCAGCTTCCGGGACAGGGGAATGGATGAGCAGTTCTTC; cdr3_aa: CASSFRDRGMDEQFF
v_call: TRBV11-2; clone_size: once; j_call: TRBJ2-7; d_call: -; cdr3_nt: TGTGCCAGCAGCTCCCCTGGGTCCTACGAGCAGTACTTC; cdr3_aa: CASSSPGSYEQYF
v_call: TRBV27; clone_size: -; j_call: TRBJ1-1; d_call: -; cdr3_nt: TGTGCCAGCAGTCCGCAGAGGGTGGCGGACACTGAAGCTTTCTTT; cdr3_aa: CASSPQRVADTEAFF
v_call: TRBV4-1; clone_size: -; j_call: TRBJ1-1; d_call: -; cdr3_nt: TGCGCCAGCAGCCAACAAATCAGGGGAACGGATGAAGCTTTCTTT; cdr3_aa: CASSQQIRGTDEAFF
v_call: TRBV11-2; clone_size: -; j_call: TRBJ2-5; d_call: TRBD2; cdr3_nt: TGTGCCAGCAGCCCCGGACCGGGAGGCCAAGAGACCCAGTACTTC; cdr3_aa: CASSPGPGGQETQYF
v_call: TRBV7-9; clone_size: -; j_call: TRBJ1-5; d_call: TRBD1; cdr3_nt: TGTGCCAGCAGCTCGGACAGGGGCAATCAGCCCCAGCATTTT; cdr3_aa: CASSSDRGNQPQHF
v_call: TRBV27; clone_size: -; j_call: TRBJ2-7; d_call: -; cdr3_nt: TGTGCCAGCAGTTTGGGAGCCTCCTACGAGCAGTACTTC; cdr3_aa: CASSLGASYEQYF
v_call: TRBV5-6; clone_size: -; j_call: TRBJ1-2; d_call: -; cdr3_nt: TGTGCCAGCAGCTTGCCAGCCTCTAACTATGGCTACACCTTC; cdr3_aa: CASSLPASNYGYTF
v_call: TRBV11-2; clone_size: -; j_call: TRBJ1-2; d_call: -; cdr3_nt: TGTGCCACGGGCTCGACGGCCCATGGCTACACCTTC; cdr3_aa: CATGSTAHGYTF
v_call: TRBV27; clone_size: -; j_call: TRBJ2-7; d_call: TRBD2; cdr3_nt: TGTGCCAGCAGTCCAGGGACTAGCGGGAGCGGCGAGCAGTACTTC; cdr3_aa: CASSPGTSGSGEQYF
v_call: TRBV4-3; clone_size: -; j_call: TRBJ2-7; d_call: -; cdr3_nt: TGCGCCAGCAGCCAAGACGGCACTTGGCCCTACGAGCAGTACTTC; cdr3_aa: CASSQDGTWPYEQYF
v_call: TRBV6-1; clone_size: -; j_call: TRBJ2-1; d_call: TRBD2; cdr3_nt: TGTGCCAGCAGGACTAGCGCCTCGGCTTACAATGAGCAGTTCTTC; cdr3_aa: CASRTSASAYNEQFF
v_call: TRBV11-2; clone_size: -; j_call: TRBJ1-1; d_call: -; cdr3_nt: TGTGCCAGCAGCTCCCACAAGGCGACTGAAGCTTTCTTT; cdr3_aa: CASSSHKATEAFF
v_call: TRBV7-3; clone_size: -; j_call: TRBJ2-5; d_call: TRBD1; cdr3_nt: TGTGCCAGCAGCTCCGGGACAGGGGGTCTACGGGAGACCCAGTACTTC; cdr3_aa: CASSSGTGGLRETQYF
v_call: TRBV27; clone_size: -; j_call: TRBJ1-5; d_call: -; cdr3_nt: TGTGCCAGCAGTTTATACCGTAATCAGCCCCAGCATTTT; cdr3_aa: CASSLYRNQPQHF
v_call: TRBV28; clone_size: -; j_call: TRBJ2-7; d_call: TRBD1; cdr3_nt: TGTGCCAGCAGCGATGGGACAGGGCCCTACGAGCAGTACTTC; cdr3_aa: CASSDGTGPYEQYF
v_call: TRBV9; clone_size: -; j_call: TRBJ2-7; d_call: TRBD2; cdr3_nt: TGTGCCAGCAGCCCCCGGACTAGCAGATACGAGCAGTACTTC; cdr3_aa: CASSPRTSRYEQYF
v_call: TRBV4-3; clone_size: once; j_call: TRBJ2-2; d_call: -; cdr3_nt: TGCGCCAGCAGCCAAGTTCACAGGTCGAACACCGGGGAGCTGTTTTTT; cdr3_aa: CASSQVHRSNTGELFF
v_call: TRBV6-1; clone_size: -; j_call: TRBJ1-2; d_call: -; cdr3_nt: TGTGCCAGCAGTGAAACAGGGCTTTGGTATGGCTACACCTTC; cdr3_aa: CASSETGLWYGYTF
v_call: TRBV27; clone_size: few; j_call: TRBJ2-7; d_call: TRBD2; cdr3_nt: TGTGCCAGCAGTTCCGGGACTACCCCCAGCCACGAGCAGTACTTC; cdr3_aa: CASSSGTTPSHEQYF
v_call: TRBV2; clone_size: -; j_call: TRBJ1-2; d_call: -; cdr3_nt: TGTGCCAGCACTGGAGGCCTCGACTATGGCTACACCTTC; cdr3_aa: CASTGGLDYGYTF
v_call: TRBV11-2; clone_size: -; j_call: TRBJ2-7; d_call: -; cdr3_nt: TGTGCCAGCAGCTTAAGTGGTGGCAGGGTCTACGAGCAGTACTTC; cdr3_aa: CASSLSGGRVYEQYF
v_call: TRBV28; clone_size: -; j_call: TRBJ2-7; d_call: -; cdr3_nt: TGTGCCAGCAGACCGGACCGTTCCTACGAGCAGTACTTC; cdr3_aa: CASRPDRSYEQYF
v_call: TRBV28; clone_size: -; j_call: TRBJ1-5; d_call: -; cdr3_nt: TGTGCCAGCAGTCCACTGGCATATAGCAATCAGCCCCAGCATTTT; cdr3_aa: CASSPLAYSNQPQHF
v_call: TRBV2; clone_size: -; j_call: TRBJ2-3; d_call: -; cdr3_nt: TGTGCCGGATCGACCTTTGAGGGGACAGATACGCAGTATTTT; cdr3_aa: CAGSTFEGTDTQYF
v_call: TRBV7-9; clone_size: -; j_call: TRBJ1-1; d_call: -; cdr3_nt: TGTGCCAGCGCTCGAAGGTCTGGAAACACTGAAGCTTTCTTT; cdr3_aa: CASARRSGNTEAFF
v_call: TRBV5-5; clone_size: -; j_call: TRBJ2-7; d_call: -; cdr3_nt: TGTGCCAGCAGCCAGACACTAAGCTCCTACGAGCAGTACTTC; cdr3_aa: CASSQTLSSYEQYF
v_call: TRBV7-9; clone_size: -; j_call: TRBJ2-7; d_call: -; cdr3_nt: TGTGCCAGCAGCTTAAGGGGGGTAGGGGAGGCCTACGAGCAGTACTTC; cdr3_aa: CASSLRGVGEAYEQYF
v_call: TRBV2; clone_size: -; j_call: TRBJ2-1; d_call: -; cdr3_nt: TGTGCCAGCTCCTTGGCCTCCATCACTAGCCATGAGCAGTTCTTC; cdr3_aa: CASSLASITSHEQFF
v_call: TRBV9; clone_size: -; j_call: TRBJ2-7; d_call: TRBD1; cdr3_nt: TGTGCCAGCAGCTCTGACAGGGCCTTCTACGAGCAGTACTTC; cdr3_aa: CASSSDRAFYEQYF
v_call: TRBV27; clone_size: -; j_call: TRBJ1-1; d_call: TRBD1; cdr3_nt: TGTGCCAGCAGTTATACAGGGGATGGGACTGAAGCTTTCTTT; cdr3_aa: CASSYTGDGTEAFF
v_call: TRBV27; clone_size: -; j_call: TRBJ2-5; d_call: TRBD2; cdr3_nt: TGTGCCAGCAGTTTTTATAGCGGGAGGTCAGAGACCCAGTACTTC; cdr3_aa: CASSFYSGRSETQYF
v_call: TRBV11-2; clone_size: -; j_call: TRBJ2-7; d_call: -; cdr3_nt: TGTGCCAGCAGCCCACCGGGACAAAACTACGAGCAGTACTTC; cdr3_aa: CASSPPGQNYEQYF
v_call: TRBV9; clone_size: once; j_call: TRBJ2-1; d_call: TRBD2; cdr3_nt: TGTGCCAGCAGCGTCGGGACTAGCGGGACGGGGGGTGAGCAGTTCTTC; cdr3_aa: CASSVGTSGTGGEQFF
v_call: TRBV30; clone_size: -; j_call: TRBJ1-1; d_call: -; cdr3_nt: TGTGCCTGGTTCCCTGGCAGGGGAAGGGTTGAAGCTTTCTTT; cdr3_aa: CAWFPGRGRVEAFF
v_call: TRBV9; clone_size: -; j_call: TRBJ2-7; d_call: -; cdr3_nt: TGTGCCAGCAGCGTCGGGGGCCTCACCGAGCAGTACTTC; cdr3_aa: CASSVGGLTEQYF
v_call: TRBV20-1; clone_size: -; j_call: TRBJ2-5; d_call: -; cdr3_nt: TGCAGTGCTTGGAGAGAGACCCAGTACTTC; cdr3_aa: CSAWRETQYF
v_call: TRBV5-1; clone_size: -; j_call: TRBJ2-1; d_call: TRBD2; cdr3_nt: TGCGCCAGCAGCTTAGCACTAGCGGAGAAGAGCTCCTACAATGAGCAGTTCTTC; cdr3_aa: CASSLALAEKSSYNEQFF